This note documents a single T cell receptor (beta chain) sequence. No antigen is known for it. This record belongs to a study of T cells expressing NK-cell markers. Study-wide findings and caveats: Whether expanded NKG2C-expressing T cell clones recognize HCMV is unknown. For a handful of donors, the dominant NKG2C+ clonotypes made up about 1.0-8% of their CD8+ T cells.

The CDR3 has 12 residues. In germline, CDR1 is SGHAT, CDR2 FQNNGV. Each CDR3 protein gets one entry in TCRdb, which reprocessed the 5' RACE reads and gives no DNA. Recorded for this sample: under 200,000 distinct CDR3 sequences. Material: blood T cells: a sorted CD56 or NKG2C T cell subset, CD4+ or CD8+ T cells, or bulk PBMC T cells (not recorded which). This TCR was recovered from a woman between 18 and 70 years old in good health. The chain employs TRBV11-2 and TRBJ1-2. The CDR3 sequence: CASGETFYGYTF.